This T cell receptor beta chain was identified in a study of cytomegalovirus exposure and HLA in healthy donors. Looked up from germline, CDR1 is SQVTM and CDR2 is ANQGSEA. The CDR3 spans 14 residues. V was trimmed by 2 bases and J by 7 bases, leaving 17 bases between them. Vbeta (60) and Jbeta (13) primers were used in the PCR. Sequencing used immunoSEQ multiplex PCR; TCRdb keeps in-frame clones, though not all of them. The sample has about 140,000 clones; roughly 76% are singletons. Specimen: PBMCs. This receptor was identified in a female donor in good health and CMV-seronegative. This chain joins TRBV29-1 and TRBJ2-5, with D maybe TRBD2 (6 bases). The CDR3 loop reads CSVENNEGRGTQYF. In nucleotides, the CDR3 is TGCAGCGTTGAAAACAACGAGGGGCGGGGGACCCAGTACTTC.